The clone carrying this T cell receptor (beta chain) showed up just a few times. The antigen is undetermined. The source of the sample is a study of identical twins. Study outcomes and limitations: Compared with models, monozygotic twins showed more out-of-frame TCR alpha sharing.

TCRdb redid the calling of the 5' RACE reads with MiXCR, one entry per CDR3 protein. The sample carries about 520,000 distinct CDR3 sequences, around 20% recorded once. The CDR3 sequence is 12 residues long. V was cut by 6 bases and J by 6 bases, with 14 bases left in between. Germline V gene data show CDR1 as DFQATT and CDR2 as SNEGSKA (reference sequence). These same records also appear under a second study, on T cells expressing NK-cell markers.

The material sequenced was CD4+ T cells sorted from blood. The clonotype comes from a woman in her late teens or twenties in good health. The chain joins TRBV20-1 to TRBJ1-2; D not resolved. As DNA, the CDR3 is TGCAGTGCAGACGCCTTAGCCCATGGCTACACCTTC. Encoded protein: CSADALAHGYTF.